These 14 T cell receptor beta chains came from one sample sequenced in a study of blood T cell repertoires in COVID-19. Method: immunoSEQ multiplex PCR; TCRdb's copy keeps in-frame clones and lacks some. The sample consists of about 220,000 clones, roughly 80% of them appearing once. The material sequenced was peripheral blood. All receptors come from a woman aged 55 to 70 with acute or convalescent COVID-19.

The V gene is TRBV2, the J gene TRBJ2-2; 7 bases align to TRBD2. The CDR3 length is 12 residues. CDR1 is SNHLY, CDR2 FYNNEI, per germline. Trimming cost V 7 bases and J 4 bases; bases outside gene matches: 0. The CDR3 coding sequence is TGTGCCAGCACGGGGGGCACCGGGGAGCTGTTTTTT. Encoded protein: CASTGGTGELFF.

J is TRBJ1-2 and V is TRBV30, with TRBD1 as a possible D gene (6 bases). CDR3 length: 13 amino acids. CDR1 and CDR2 from the germline V gene are GTSNPN and SVGIG (reference sequence). Between the trimmed V and J ends, which lost 3 bases and 7 bases, there was a span of 15 bases. CDR3 protein: CAWRKQTGFGYTF. The DNA for the CDR3 is TGTGCCTGGAGAAAACAAACAGGGTTTGGCTACACCTTC.

The CDR3 region is CASSQGRGLGYGYTF. The CDR3, as DNA: TGCGCCAGCAGCCAAGGCAGGGGGCTTGGCTATGGCTACACCTTC. This chain joins TRBV4-3 and TRBJ1-2; 8 bases line up with TRBD1. Germline V gene data show CDR1 as LGHNA and CDR2 as YSLEER. This CDR3 spans 15 amino acids. The ends lost 1 base at V and 4 bases at J; junction bases unmatched: 5.

This clone was picked up one time. CDR3 protein: CASRDRDEYGYTF. CDR3 bases: TGTGCCAGCAGGGACAGGGACGAATATGGCTACACCTTC. V and J are TRBV6-5 and TRBJ1-2; 8 nucleotides line up with TRBD1. Looked up from germline, CDR1 is MNHEY and CDR2 is SVGAGI. This CDR3 is 13 amino acids long. V was clipped by 6 bases and J by 5 bases; unmatched bases: 5.

The V gene is TRBV3-1 (or the pseudogene TRBV3-2), the J gene TRBJ2-3; 7 bases line up with TRBD1. In germline, CDR1 is LGHDT, CDR2 YNNKEL (reference sequence). The trim removed 1 base at V and 4 bases at J, leaving 2 bases unmatched. This CDR3 has 14 residues. The CDR3 reads CASSQGQGSDTQYF. CDR3 DNA sequence: TGTGCCAGCAGCCAAGGACAGGGATCAGATACGCAGTATTTT.

The gene calls are TRBV25-1 and TRBJ1-2; 8 bases map to TRBD1. This CDR3 contains 13 residues. V lost 5 bases and J lost 7; bases outside the gene matches: 6. Germline V lookup: CDR1 MGHDK, CDR2 SYGVNS. The CDR3 is CASSNAGGRGYTF. CDR3 nucleotide sequence: TGTGCCAGCAGTAACGCAGGGGGCCGTGGCTACACCTTC.

The genes are TRBV7-2 and TRBJ1-4; D is ambiguous. Germline V CDR1 and CDR2: SGHTA, FQGNSA. The CDR3 runs to 16 residues. The V end was cut by 1 base, the J end by 2 bases, with 11 bases between. This CDR3 is CASSLGTAGTNEKLFF. The DNA of the CDR3 is TGTGCCAGCAGCTTAGGAACCGCTGGCACTAATGAAAAACTGTTTTTT.

The CDR3 coding sequence is TGTGCCAGCAGCTTAAAGACAGGGGTAGAGCAGTACTTC. It codes for CASSLKTGVEQYF. The chain carries TRBV5-4 and TRBJ2-7, with TRBD1 identical over 8 bases. Germline-derived CDR1 and CDR2 are SGHNT and YYREEE (reference sequence). Losses at the gene ends were 2 bases for V and 7 bases for J; bases not matched to a gene: 5. The CDR3 totals 13 residues.

This clone came up once. The chain employs TRBV5-1 and TRBJ1-6, with a weak D call TRBD1 (6 bases). Trimming pared 0 bases from V and 5 bases from J, leaving 9 bases between. The V gene's germline CDR1 is SGHRS and CDR2 YFSETQ. The CDR3 has 15 residues. The CDR3 DNA reads TGCGCCAGCAGCTTGGGACAGGTGAATAATTCACCCCTCCACTTT. Its protein product is CASSLGQVNNSPLHF.

The chain recombines TRBV7-8 with TRBJ2-2; 7 bases match TRBD2. This CDR3 is 19 amino acids long. CDR1 is SGHVS, CDR2 FQNEAQ, per germline. Losses at the gene ends were 5 bases for V and 5 bases for J; bases not matched to a gene: 20. The CDR3 protein is CASSLTIPFKRGDTGELFF. DNA of the CDR3: TGTGCCAGCAGCCTCACCATCCCCTTTAAGCGGGGTGATACCGGGGAGCTGTTTTTT.

The CDR3 loop is CASSLAPSGEQFF. In DNA form, the CDR3 reads TGCGCCAGCAGCTTGGCCCCTAGCGGCGAGCAGTTCTTC. This chain joins TRBV5-1 and TRBJ2-1; 7 positions match TRBD2. This CDR3 contains 13 residues. Losses at the gene ends were 0 bases for V and 10 bases for J; bases not matched to a gene: 4. CDR1 and CDR2 (germline): SGHRS, YFSETQ.

The CDR3 region is CASSRTGQGAGEQYF. The DNA for the CDR3 is TGTGCCAGCAGCCGAACGGGACAGGGGGCTGGGGAGCAGTACTTC. This rearrangement joins TRBV3-1 (or the pseudogene TRBV3-2) to TRBJ2-7, with 12 bases aligning to TRBD1. Trimming cost V 4 bases and J 7 bases; bases outside gene matches: 8. The CDR3 totals 15 residues. Germline CDR1 reads LGHDT; CDR2 reads YNNKEL (reference sequence).

This clone has just a few counts. The V gene is TRBV5-6, the J gene TRBJ1-2; TRBD1 matches at 8 bases. Germline CDR1 and CDR2: SGHDT and YYEEEE. This CDR3 is 16 amino acids long. The trim removed 0 bases at V and 8 bases at J, leaving 12 bases unmatched. The CDR3 sequence is CASSLGNTGGISGYTF. For the CDR3, the DNA is TGTGCCAGCAGCTTGGGGAATACAGGGGGAATTAGCGGCTACACCTTC.

In nucleotides, the CDR3 is TGTGCCAGCAGTTTATTCACAGGGGGCAAGGGCGAAGCTTTCTTT. It yields the protein CASSLFTGGKGEAFF. This sequence joins TRBV28 and TRBJ1-1; 9 bases align to TRBD1. The CDR3 loop spans 15 amino acids. V dropped 1 base and J dropped 8; count of bases not matched to a gene: 8. From germline, CDR1 is MDHEN and CDR2 SYDVKM.